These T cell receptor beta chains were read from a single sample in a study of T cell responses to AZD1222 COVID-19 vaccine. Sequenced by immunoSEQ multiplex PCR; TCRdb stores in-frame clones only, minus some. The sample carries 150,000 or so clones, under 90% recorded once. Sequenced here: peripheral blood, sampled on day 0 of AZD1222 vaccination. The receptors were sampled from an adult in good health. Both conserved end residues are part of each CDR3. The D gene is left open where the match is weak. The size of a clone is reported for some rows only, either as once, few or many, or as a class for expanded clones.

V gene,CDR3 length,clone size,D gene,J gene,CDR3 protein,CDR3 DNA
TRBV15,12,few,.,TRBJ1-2,CATSRDRSGYTF,TGTGCCACCAGCAGAGATCGGTCTGGCTACACCTTC
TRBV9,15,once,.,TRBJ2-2,CASSVGGQVTGELFF,TGTGCCAGCAGCGTAGGGGGACAAGTCACCGGGGAGCTGTTTTTT
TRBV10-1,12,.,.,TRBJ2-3,CASSPGRNTQYF,TGCGCCAGCAGTCCCGGTCGTAATACGCAGTATTTT
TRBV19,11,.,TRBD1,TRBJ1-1,CASITGAEAFF,TGTGCCAGTATAACAGGGGCTGAAGCTTTCTTT
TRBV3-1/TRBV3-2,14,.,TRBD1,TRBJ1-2,CASSRTGQGYGYTF,TGTGCCAGCAGCCGGACGGGACAGGGCTATGGCTACACCTTC
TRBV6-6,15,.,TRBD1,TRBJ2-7,CASRRQGEGPYEQYF,TGTGCCAGCAGACGGCAGGGGGAAGGGCCCTACGAGCAGTACTTC
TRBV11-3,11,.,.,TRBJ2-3,CASSSTDTQYF,TGTGCCAGCAGCTCAACAGATACGCAGTATTTT
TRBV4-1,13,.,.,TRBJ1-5,CARWREAHQPQHF,TGCGCCAGGTGGAGGGAAGCCCATCAGCCCCAGCATTTT
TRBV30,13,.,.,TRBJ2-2,CAWSVYGPGELFF,TGTGCCTGGAGTGTGTACGGTCCCGGGGAGCTGTTTTTT
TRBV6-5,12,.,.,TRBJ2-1,CASNPPYNEQFF,TGTGCCAGCAACCCTCCCTACAATGAGCAGTTCTTC
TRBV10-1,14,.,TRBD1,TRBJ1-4,CASSDTGADEKLFF,TGCGCCAGCAGTGACACAGGGGCTGATGAAAAACTGTTTTTT
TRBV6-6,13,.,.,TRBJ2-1,CASSYRDILNCFF,TGTGCCAGCAGTTACCGGGACATTCTTAATTGTTTCTTC
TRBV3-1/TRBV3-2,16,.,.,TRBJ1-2,CASKGGGLLMGYGYTF,TGTGCCAGCAAAGGCGGGGGCCTCCTAATGGGGTATGGCTACACCTTC
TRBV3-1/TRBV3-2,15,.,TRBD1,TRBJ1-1,CASSLHGQGFTEAFF,TGTGCCAGCAGCCTCCACGGACAGGGTTTCACTGAAGCTTTCTTT
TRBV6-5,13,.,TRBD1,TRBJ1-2,CASGSGTDYGYTF,TGTGCCAGCGGATCCGGGACAGACTATGGCTACACCTTC
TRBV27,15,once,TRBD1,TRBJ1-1,CARPGQACKNTEAFF,TGTGCCAGACCGGGACAGGCATGTAAGAACACTGAAGCTTTCTTT
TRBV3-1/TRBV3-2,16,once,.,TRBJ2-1,CASSHRGGPSYNEQFF,TGTGCCAGCAGCCATCGCGGCGGGCCCTCCTACAATGAGCAGTTCTTC
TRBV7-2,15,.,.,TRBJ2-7,CASSPDSRRLGEQYF,TGTGCCAGCAGCCCCGACTCCCGGCGCCTCGGGGAGCAGTACTTC
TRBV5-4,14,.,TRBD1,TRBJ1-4,CASSSGQPNEKLFF,TGTGCCAGCAGCTCGGGACAGCCCAATGAAAAACTGTTTTTT
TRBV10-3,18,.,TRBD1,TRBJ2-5,CATKGGLPGQGEVETQYF,TGTGCCACCAAAGGAGGCCTACCGGGACAGGGTGAGGTCGAGACCCAGTACTTC
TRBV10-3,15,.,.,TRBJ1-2,CAIRAEGRANYGYTF,TGTGCCATCAGGGCAGAGGGGAGAGCTAACTATGGCTACACCTTC
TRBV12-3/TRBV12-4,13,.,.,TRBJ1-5,CASSPQGNQPQHF,TGTGCCAGCAGTCCCCAGGGCAATCAGCCCCAGCATTTT
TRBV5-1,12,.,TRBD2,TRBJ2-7,CASRVGTNEQYF,TGCGCCAGCCGGGTGGGGACTAACGAGCAGTACTTC
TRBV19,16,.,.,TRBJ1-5,CASSIHELVAVQPQHF,TGTGCCAGTAGTATTCACGAACTGGTGGCGGTACAGCCCCAGCATTTT
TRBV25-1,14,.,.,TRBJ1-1,CASAHGGGNTEAFF,TGTGCCAGCGCCCACGGGGGCGGTAACACTGAAGCTTTCTTT
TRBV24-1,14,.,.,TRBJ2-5,CATSPAGSPETQYF,TGTGCCACCAGCCCAGCAGGGTCCCCAGAGACCCAGTACTTC
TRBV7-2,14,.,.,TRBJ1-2,CASSSPGGVYGYTF,TGTGCCAGCAGCTCTCCCGGCGGGGTTTATGGCTACACCTTC
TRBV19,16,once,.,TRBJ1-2,CASTSEAGAGALGYTF,TGTGCCAGTACCTCGGAAGCTGGGGCAGGGGCCCTTGGCTACACCTTC
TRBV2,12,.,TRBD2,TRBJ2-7,CASRGRDYEQYF,TGTGCCAGCAGAGGGAGGGACTACGAGCAGTACTTC
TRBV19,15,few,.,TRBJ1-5,CASSIVLGGDQPQHF,TGTGCCAGTAGTATAGTACTAGGAGGCGATCAGCCCCAGCATTTT
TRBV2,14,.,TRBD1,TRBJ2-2,CASSWTGAAGELFF,TGTGCCAGCAGCTGGACAGGGGCAGCCGGGGAGCTGTTTTTT
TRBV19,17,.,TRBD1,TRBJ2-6,CASSAGTGRSGANVLTF,TGTGCCAGTAGCGCCGGGACAGGGCGATCTGGGGCCAACGTCCTGACTTTC
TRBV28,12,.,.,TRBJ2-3,CASRLSTDTQYF,TGTGCCAGCCGCCTGAGCACAGATACGCAGTATTTT
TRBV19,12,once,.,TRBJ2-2,CASRSYTGELFF,TGTGCCAGTAGATCGTACACCGGGGAGCTGTTTTTT
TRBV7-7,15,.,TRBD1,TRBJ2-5,CASSLGPGGGETQYF,TGTGCCAGCAGCTTAGGCCCAGGGGGCGGGGAGACCCAGTACTTC
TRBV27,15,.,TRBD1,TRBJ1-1,CASRPGQGASTEAFF,TGTGCCAGCAGGCCGGGACAGGGGGCGTCCACTGAAGCTTTCTTT
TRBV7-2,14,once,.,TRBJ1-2,CASSSGGLPYGYTF,TGTGCCAGCAGCTCTGGAGGCCTCCCCTATGGCTACACCTTC
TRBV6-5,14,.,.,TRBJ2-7,CASKGAGRSYEQYF,TGTGCCAGCAAAGGGGCCGGACGATCCTACGAGCAGTACTTC
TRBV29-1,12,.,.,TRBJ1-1,CSVTRGRTEAFF,TGCAGCGTGACCAGGGGTCGGACTGAAGCTTTCTTT
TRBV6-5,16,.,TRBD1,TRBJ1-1,CASSSPAGTGTLEAFF,TGTGCCAGCAGTTCACCCGCCGGGACAGGAACCCTTGAAGCTTTCTTT
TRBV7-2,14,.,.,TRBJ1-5,CASSYTISNQPQHF,TGTGCCAGCAGCTACACGATAAGCAATCAGCCCCAGCATTTT
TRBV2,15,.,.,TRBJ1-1,CASRGHPSGNTEAFF,TGTGCCAGCAGGGGTCACCCCTCAGGGAACACTGAAGCTTTCTTT
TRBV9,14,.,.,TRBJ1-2,CASSGQDANYGYTF,TGTGCCAGCAGCGGACAGGACGCCAACTATGGCTACACCTTC
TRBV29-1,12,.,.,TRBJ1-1,CSVDPGGDKAFF,TGCAGCGTTGATCCCGGTGGGGATAAAGCTTTCTTT
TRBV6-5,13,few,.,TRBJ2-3,CASSFTHTDTQYF,TGTGCCAGCAGTTTTACCCACACAGATACGCAGTATTTT
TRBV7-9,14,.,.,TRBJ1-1,CASSLGSANTEAFF,TGTGCCAGCAGCTTAGGTTCAGCGAACACTGAAGCTTTCTTT
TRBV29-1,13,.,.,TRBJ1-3,CSVLELKDYTIYF,TGCAGCGTTCTGGAACTTAAGGATTACACCATATATTTT
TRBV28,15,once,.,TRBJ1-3,CASSLSGGSGNTIYF,TGTGCCAGCAGTTTAAGCGGGGGGTCTGGAAACACCATATATTTT
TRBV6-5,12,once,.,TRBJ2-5,CASSLPVGTQYF,TGTGCCAGCAGTTTACCCGTCGGGACCCAGTACTTC
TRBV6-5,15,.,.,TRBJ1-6,CASKTKGPYNSPLHF,TGTGCCAGCAAGACGAAGGGCCCCTATAATTCACCCCTCCACTTT
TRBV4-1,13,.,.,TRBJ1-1,CASSQDGGTEAFF,TGCGCCAGCAGCCAAGATGGCGGAACTGAAGCTTTCTTT
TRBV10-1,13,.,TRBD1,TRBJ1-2,CATPGGGHYGYTF,TGCGCCACCCCAGGGGGGGGACATTATGGCTACACCTTC
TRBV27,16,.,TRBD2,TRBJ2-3,CASSLIAGGLTDTQYF,TGTGCCAGCAGTTTAATAGCGGGGGGGCTGACAGATACGCAGTATTTT
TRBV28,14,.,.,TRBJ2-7,CASTPAQQSYEQYF,TGTGCCAGCACCCCGGCACAACAGTCCTACGAGCAGTACTTC
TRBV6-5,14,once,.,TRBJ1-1,CASSRRTVNTEAFF,TGTGCCAGCAGCCGTCGGACGGTGAACACTGAAGCTTTCTTT
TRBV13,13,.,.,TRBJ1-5,CASSLRSGQPQHF,TGTGCCAGCAGCTTACGCAGCGGCCAGCCCCAGCATTTT
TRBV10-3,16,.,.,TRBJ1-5,CAISEASGSSNQPQHF,TGTGCCATCAGTGAGGCTAGTGGCAGTAGCAATCAGCCCCAGCATTTT
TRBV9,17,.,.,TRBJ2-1,CASSVGWRGDLLNEQFF,TGTGCCAGCAGCGTAGGATGGCGGGGTGACTTACTAAATGAGCAGTTCTTC
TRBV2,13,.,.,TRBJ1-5,CASRAALNQPQHF,TGTGCCAGCAGGGCGGCTTTAAATCAGCCCCAGCATTTT
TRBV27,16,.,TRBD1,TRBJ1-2,CASSLFSGRGLNGYTF,TGTGCCAGCAGTTTATTCTCGGGCAGGGGGCTCAATGGCTACACCTTC